This T cell receptor beta chain stems from a study of Ad26.COV2.S vaccination and SARS-CoV-2 variants (dated by TCRdb to about 2021). Turning to the overall study: Vaccine-arm donors came from COV1001, a multicentre, randomized, double-blind, placebo-controlled phase I-IIa trial of Ad26.COV2.S in healthy adults. Ad26.COV2.S was given intramuscularly at 5x10^10 or 1x10^11 viral particles, as a single shot or as two shots 56 days apart. Sequencing of the TCRbeta repertoire served to evaluate the specificity and breadth of SARS-CoV-2-reactive T cell receptors following Ad26.COV2.S vaccination. A total of 32 samples were included in the TCR-sequenced set, comprising roughly 20 Ad26.COV2.S vaccine recipients, 5 placebo recipients and 8 SARS-CoV-2 convalescent individuals. Trial participants were randomized into five groups of five, in which low-dose or high-dose Ad26.COV2.S was given once or twice, or placebo was given on both occasions. Blinding of investigators to trial group allocation was maintained during experiments and outcome assessment. The research as a whole found: Spike-specific TCR breadth was higher in Ad26.COV2.S recipients than in placebo recipients (P = 0.0014). Non-spike TCR breadth was comparable between vaccine and placebo recipients, consistent with the vaccine containing only spike. The study lacked the statistical power to compare responses across vaccine doses or regimens. The authors noted that the TCR breadth and depth analyses may have underestimated total T cell responses. After vaccination, substantial breadth of spike-specific CD8+ and CD4+ T cell responses was reported.

TCRbeta CDR3 regions were sequenced with the immunoSEQ Assay. After extraction, genomic DNA underwent amplification by bias-controlled multiplex PCR, followed by high-throughput sequencing. In the paper's pipeline: Collapsing and filtering of sequences were performed to quantify the absolute abundance of each unique TCRbeta CDR3 region. Usable DNA was measured by amplifying reference genes present in all nucleated cells, and TCRbeta template counts were normalized to that usable DNA to estimate T cell fraction. Repertoire TCRs were annotated as SARS-CoV-2-specific by exact matching of V gene, CDR3 amino acid sequence and J gene to a known reactive TCR set. The reference SARS-CoV-2 TCR set came from MIRA and was filtered for enrichment in COVID-19-positive ImmuneCODE repertoires, removing public or cross-reactive TCRs. Using the MIRA antigens, annotated TCRs were further analysed by specific ORF or by position within an ORF. Depth was the summed frequency of annotated unique rearrangements, while breadth was defined as annotated unique rearrangements over total unique productive rearrangements. Group comparisons of TCR breadth used two-sided Wilcoxon rank-sum tests. TCRdb took this table from immuneACCESS and kept in-frame rearrangements with V and J called. Such tables lack part of the clones; where checked against another copy, unresolved V genes explain under half of the gap, and the rest is unexplained. Clonal size and the V and J genes are those of that table, whereas D and trimming came from the DNA. The sample table holds under 550,000 clones, of which around 87% were seen once. The top ten clonotypes cover around 3.6% of the sample.

V was cut back by 0 bases and J by 1 base, leaving a gap of 4 bases between them. The germline V gene specifies SGDLS as CDR1 and YYNGEE as CDR2. From cysteine to phenylalanine, the CDR3 is 13 amino acids long. Only the CDR3 region is kept as DNA, spanning 39 bases read in frame from base 1. The sample's treatment or condition label is to be understood as: over 15 received Ad26.COV2.S at low or high dose, single or two shots; 5 received placebo; per-sample allocation not given. For vaccine and placebo recipients, the sequenced repertoires came from samples collected on day 63 after the first injection. Cohort 1b enrolled about two dozen adults aged 18-55 years at a single site in Boston, USA, between 29 July and 7 August 2020. Ad26.COV2.S was a replication-incompetent adenovirus type 26 vector that expressed a prefusion-stabilized SARS-CoV-2 spike protein derived from the original Wuhan strain. This clone was counted a single time. Its target antigen remains unknown. Base qualities are not recorded, but no much larger clone differs from it by a single base. The sample carries other DNA sequences with the same CDR3.

The source of this sequence is a person aged 18-60 years who received the Ad26.COV2.S COVID-19 vaccine or a placebo. Rearrangement joined TRBV9 to TRBJ1-1; no D gene call is confident. Sequencing was performed on peripheral blood, taken in a trial of Ad26.COV2.S vaccine versus placebo. The CDR3 amino acid sequence is: CASSVGSNTEAFF. The nucleotide sequence is TGTGCCAGCAGCGTAGGGTCGAACACTGAAGCTTTCTTT.